The 6 T cell receptor beta chains below come from one sample, sequenced in a study of cytomegalovirus exposure and HLA in healthy donors. The PCR used 60 Vbeta and 13 Jbeta primers. Profiled with immunoSEQ multiplex PCR; TCRdb holds only in-frame clones, not every one. The data show over 120,000 clones, about 73% seen once. The source material was PBMCs. The receptor source for this set is a woman aged 55-70 years in good health and CMV-seropositive.

This clone was seen a few times. This chain uses TRBV2 with TRBJ2-3, with a tentative D call TRBD1 (6 bases). The CDR3 is 14 residues long. Germline CDR1 and CDR2: SNHLY and FYNNEI. V gave up 3 bases and J gave up 3 bases, with 10 bases separating them. DNA of the CDR3: TGTGCCAGCAGTGACAGGGGCGCGACAGATACGCAGTATTTT. It codes for CASSDRGATDTQYF. Full variable domain (rest looked up from reference TRBV2 and TRBJ2-3): EPEVTQTPSHQVTQMGQEVILRCVPISNHLYFYWYRQILGQKVEFLVSFYNNEISEKSEIFDDQFSVERPDGSNFTLKIRSTKLEDSAMYFCASSDRGATDTQYFGPGTRLTVL.

This clone came up a few times. The chain is built from TRBV2 and TRBJ2-3; the match to TRBD2 covers 8 bases. The CDR3 runs to 13 residues. Germline trimming cut 8 bases from V and 2 bases from J; bases unmatched to any gene: 3. Germline V lookup: CDR1 SNHLY, CDR2 FYNNEI. As DNA, the CDR3 is TGTGCCAGCCGGACTAGCTACACAGATACGCAGTATTTT. Protein product: CASRTSYTDTQYF.

This chain links TRBV7-9 with TRBJ2-2, with D maybe TRBD1 (6 bases). CDR3 length: 13 amino acids. Trimming left V 5 bases short and J 6 bases short, with 10 bases between. Germline CDR1 and CDR2: SEHNR and FQNEAQ (reference sequence). CDR3 sequence reads: CASSPGVSGELFF. In DNA, the CDR3 is TGTGCCAGCAGCCCAGGGGTCTCCGGGGAGCTGTTTTTT.

The CDR3 spells CASSLDRKNSPLHF. CDR3 sequence (DNA): TGTGCCAGCAGCTTAGACAGGAAAAATTCACCCCTCCACTTT. The rearrangement uses TRBV7-2 and TRBJ1-6; the D gene is possibly TRBD1 (5 bases). The CDR3 runs to 14 residues. Germline V gene lookup returns CDR1 SGHTA and CDR2 FQGNSA. V dropped 1 base and J dropped 7 bases, with 8 bases sitting between them.

The chain combines TRBV30 with TRBJ1-1; D not certain. The V end lost 7 bases, the J end lost 1 base, and 10 bases lay between the germline ends. CDR1 GTSNPN and CDR2 SVGIG come from the germline V gene (reference sequence). This CDR3 is 12 amino acids long. The CDR3 DNA sequence: TGTGCCTCGAAGAGGGCGAACACTGAAGCTTTCTTT. It is translated as CASKRANTEAFF.

This clone was detected only once. V and J are TRBV19 and TRBJ1-1; tentative D call: TRBD1 (6 bases). The germline V and J ends were trimmed by 0 bases and 4 bases, with 9 bases remaining between them. The CDR3 has 14 amino acids. In germline, CDR1 is LNHDA, CDR2 SQIVND (reference sequence). CDR3 DNA sequence: TGTGCCAGTAGTATAGATGGGGGCCGCACTGAAGCTTTCTTT. Its protein is CASSIDGGRTEAFF.